The source of this TCR beta chain is a study of vaccination and CD4 T cells after COVID-19. Treatment: approximately 10-day PBMC culture with coronavirus spike peptide pools or control peptides (ViraFEST assay). CD4+ T-cell collection from the unexposed donor predated the COVID-19 pandemic (2011-2018). About this clonotype itself: The antigen is not known.

The V end was cut by 2 bases, the J end by 0 bases, with 9 bases between. Germline V gives CDR1 SGHRS, CDR2 YFSETQ. CDR3 length: 14 residues. Oncomine TCR Beta short-read sequencing was applied to DNA from cultured CD4+ T cells. A single record per CDR3 protein comes from TCRdb applying MiXCR to the PCR reads. The sample records several thousand distinct CDR3 sequences, about 50% being singletons. The sample was CD4+ T cells from blood, cultured in vitro. The rearrangement joins TRBV5-1 to TRBJ2-7; D call uncertain. The source is a human donor in good health. CDR3 DNA: TGCGCCAGCAGCTTTACAGAGACCTCCTACGAGCAGTACTTC. Amino acids: CASSFTETSYEQYF.